The source of this T cell receptor beta chain is a study of shared T cell receptors in the human thymus. Only in-frame clones appear in the TCRdb table, and some are missing; sequencing was by immunoSEQ multiplex PCR. The table shows hundreds of thousands of clones, with roughly 90% occurring only once. The length of the CDR3 is 15 residues. Germline assignment: CDR1 WNHNN and CDR2 SYGVQD (reference sequence). V lost 6 bases, J lost 5 bases, and 17 bases lay in between. These sequences were also reported in another study, on human thymus T cells. According to that study: Healthy Finnish infants having corrective surgery for congenital heart defects served as donors. The thymus tissue came from resections taken during corrective heart surgery. Within thymic and blood repertoires, V and J gene usage appeared to be biased.

This rearrangement joins TRBV10-1 to TRBJ1-5, with a weak D call TRBD1 (6 bases). Sequences were obtained from thymocytes. The clonotype was recovered from a boy younger than two with a congenital heart defect. The CDR3 sequence: CASSHRQGLDQPQHF. The CDR3 DNA reads TGCGCCAGCAGCCATAGGCAGGGGTTGGATCAGCCCCAGCATTTT.